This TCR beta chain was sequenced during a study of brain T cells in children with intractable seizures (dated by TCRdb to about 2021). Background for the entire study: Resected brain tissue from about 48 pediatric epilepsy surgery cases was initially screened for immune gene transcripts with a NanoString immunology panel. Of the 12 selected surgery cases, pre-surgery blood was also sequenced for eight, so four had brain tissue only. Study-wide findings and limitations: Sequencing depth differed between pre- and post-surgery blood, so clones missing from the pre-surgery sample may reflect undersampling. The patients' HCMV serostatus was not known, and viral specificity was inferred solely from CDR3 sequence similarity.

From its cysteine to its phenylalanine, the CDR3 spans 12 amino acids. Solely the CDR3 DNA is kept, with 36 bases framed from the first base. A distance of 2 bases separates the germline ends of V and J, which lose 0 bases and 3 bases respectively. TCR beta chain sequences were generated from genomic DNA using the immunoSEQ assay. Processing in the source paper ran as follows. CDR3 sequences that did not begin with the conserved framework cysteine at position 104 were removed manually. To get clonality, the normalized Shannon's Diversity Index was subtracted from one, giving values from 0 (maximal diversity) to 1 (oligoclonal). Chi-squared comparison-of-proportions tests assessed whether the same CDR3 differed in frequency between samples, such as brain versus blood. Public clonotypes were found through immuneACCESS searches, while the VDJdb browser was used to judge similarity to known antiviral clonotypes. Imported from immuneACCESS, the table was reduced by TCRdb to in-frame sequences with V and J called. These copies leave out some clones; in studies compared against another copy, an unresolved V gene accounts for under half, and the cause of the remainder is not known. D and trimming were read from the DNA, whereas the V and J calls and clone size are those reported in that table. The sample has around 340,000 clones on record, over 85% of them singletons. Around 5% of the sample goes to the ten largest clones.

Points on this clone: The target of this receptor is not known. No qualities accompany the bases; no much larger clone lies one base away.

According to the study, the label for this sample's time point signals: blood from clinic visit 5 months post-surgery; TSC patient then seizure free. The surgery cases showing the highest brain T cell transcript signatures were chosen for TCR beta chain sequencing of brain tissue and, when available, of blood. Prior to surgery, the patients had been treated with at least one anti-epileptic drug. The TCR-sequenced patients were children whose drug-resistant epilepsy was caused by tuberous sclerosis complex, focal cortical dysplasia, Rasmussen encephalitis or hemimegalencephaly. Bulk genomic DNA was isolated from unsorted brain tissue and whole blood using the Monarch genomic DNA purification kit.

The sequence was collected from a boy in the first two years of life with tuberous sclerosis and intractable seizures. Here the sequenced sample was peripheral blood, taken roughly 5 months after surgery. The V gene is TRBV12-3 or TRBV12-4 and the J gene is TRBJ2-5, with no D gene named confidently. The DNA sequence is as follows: TGTGCCAGCAGTTTAGCGGAAGAGACCCAGTACTTC. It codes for CASSLAEETQYF.